This TCR beta chain appears in the sequencing data of a study of blood T cell repertoires in COVID-19. Sequencing used immunoSEQ multiplex PCR; TCRdb keeps in-frame clones, though not all of them. The sample contains 45,000 or so clones, 70% to 85% of which appear only once. CDR3 size: 17 residues. Germline CDR1 is SGHVS and CDR2 is FQNEAQ. V was clipped by 4 bases and J by 3 bases; unmatched bases: 13. The table lists this clone with a count of one. The receptor's source is a human donor in a cohort sampled during active COVID-19. The sequenced material came from peripheral blood. The V call is TRBV7-8, the J call TRBJ1-2; 8 positions agree with TRBD1. CDR3 protein: CASSSSTGAVTYYGYTF. DNA for the CDR3: TGTGCCAGCAGCTCCTCGACAGGGGCCGTAACATACTATGGCTACACCTTC. The whole variable domain, filled in from reference TRBV7-8 and TRBJ1-2, reads GAGVSQSPRYKVAKRGQDVALRCDPISGHVSLFWYQQALGQGPEFLTYFQNEAQLDKSGLPSDRFFAERPEGSVSTLKIQRTQQEDSAVYLCASSSSTGAVTYYGYTFGSGTRLTVV.